A selection of T cell receptor beta chains follows, all from one sample in a study of control samples from healthy donors and cancer patients. This table comes from immunoSEQ multiplex PCR, and its TCRdb copy is limited to in-frame clones, with some not included. This repertoire shows approximately 210,000 clones, about 89% found once; its top ten account for approximately 2%. The sample comprised blood. All receptors derive from a young man in good health. Both conserved end residues are part of each CDR3. Each record gives: J gene, CDR3 length, clone size, D gene, V gene, CDR3 protein, CDR3 DNA. The D gene is left open where the match is weak. Expanded clones are given a class, and other clones once, few, many or no size at all.

j_gene: TRBJ1-6
len: 13
abundance: NA
d_gene: NA
v_gene: TRBV18
CDR3aa: CASSPGVSSPLHF
CDR3nt: TGTGCCAGCTCACCTGGGGTAAGTTCACCCCTCCACTTT

j_gene: TRBJ1-2
len: 15
abundance: NA
d_gene: NA
v_gene: TRBV5-5
CDR3aa: CASSPTGQTNYGYTF
CDR3nt: TGTGCCAGCAGCCCAACAGGGCAAACTAACTATGGCTACACCTTC

j_gene: TRBJ1-6
len: 14
abundance: NA
d_gene: TRBD1
v_gene: TRBV27
CDR3aa: CASSFVQGGSPLHF
CDR3nt: TGTGCCAGCAGTTTCGTACAGGGGGGTTCACCCCTCCACTTT

j_gene: TRBJ1-1
len: 14
abundance: NA
d_gene: NA
v_gene: TRBV5-1
CDR3aa: CASSPAGENTEAFF
CDR3nt: TGCGCCAGCAGTCCGGCCGGGGAGAACACTGAAGCTTTCTTT

j_gene: TRBJ2-3
len: 14
abundance: NA
d_gene: NA
v_gene: TRBV27
CDR3aa: CASSLDGYEDTQYF
CDR3nt: TGTGCCAGCAGTTTAGATGGGTACGAGGATACGCAGTATTTT

j_gene: TRBJ2-3
len: 15
abundance: NA
d_gene: NA
v_gene: TRBV30
CDR3aa: CAWSTGLTSTDTQYF
CDR3nt: TGTGCCTGGAGTACCGGCCTTACTAGCACAGATACGCAGTATTTT

j_gene: TRBJ2-1
len: 16
abundance: NA
d_gene: TRBD2
v_gene: TRBV19
CDR3aa: CASSIRGLAGAGEQFF
CDR3nt: TGTGCCAGTAGTATCCGGGGACTAGCGGGGGCGGGTGAGCAGTTCTTC

j_gene: TRBJ2-2
len: 12
abundance: NA
d_gene: NA
v_gene: TRBV19
CDR3aa: CASSRGTGELFF
CDR3nt: TGTGCCAGCTCAAGGGGCACCGGGGAGCTGTTTTTT

j_gene: TRBJ2-3
len: 15
abundance: once
d_gene: TRBD1
v_gene: TRBV6-8
CDR3aa: CASSPPGQGPDTQYF
CDR3nt: TGTGCCAGCAGCCCGCCGGGACAGGGCCCAGATACGCAGTATTTT

j_gene: TRBJ1-3
len: 16
abundance: NA
d_gene: NA
v_gene: TRBV6-6
CDR3aa: CASSYSRGYSGNTIYF
CDR3nt: TGTGCCAGCAGTTACTCTCGGGGTTACTCTGGAAACACCATATATTTT